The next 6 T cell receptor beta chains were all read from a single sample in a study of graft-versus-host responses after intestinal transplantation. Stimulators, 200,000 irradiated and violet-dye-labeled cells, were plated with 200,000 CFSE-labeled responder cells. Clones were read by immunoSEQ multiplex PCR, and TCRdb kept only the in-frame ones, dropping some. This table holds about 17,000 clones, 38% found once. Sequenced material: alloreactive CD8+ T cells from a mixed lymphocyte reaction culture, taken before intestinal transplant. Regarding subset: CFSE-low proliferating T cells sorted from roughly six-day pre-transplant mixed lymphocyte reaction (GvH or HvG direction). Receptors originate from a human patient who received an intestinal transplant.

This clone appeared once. CDR3 in DNA: TGTGCCAGCAGTTACTTATCGGATAACTATGGCTACACCTTC. Residues: CASSYLSDNYGYTF. The V gene is TRBV6-6, the J gene TRBJ1-2; D not resolved. Trimming pared 1 base from V and 1 base from J, leaving 7 bases between. Germline lookup yields CDR1 MNHNY and CDR2 SVGAGI (reference sequence). The CDR3 covers 14 residues.

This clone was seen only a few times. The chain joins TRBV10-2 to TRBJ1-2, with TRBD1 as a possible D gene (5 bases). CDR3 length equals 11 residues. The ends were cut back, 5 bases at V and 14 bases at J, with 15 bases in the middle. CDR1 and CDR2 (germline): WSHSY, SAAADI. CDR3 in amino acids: CASSTLGLGTF. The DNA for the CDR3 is TGCGCCAGCAGTACCTTGGGGCTTGGTACCTTC.

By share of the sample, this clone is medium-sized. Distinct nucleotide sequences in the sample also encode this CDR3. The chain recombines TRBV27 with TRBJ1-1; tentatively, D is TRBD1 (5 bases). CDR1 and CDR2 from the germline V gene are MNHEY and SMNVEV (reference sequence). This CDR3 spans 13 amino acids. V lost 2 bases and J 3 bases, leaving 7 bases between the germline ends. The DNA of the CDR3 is TGTGCCAGCAGTTTAGGGGCAGACACTGAAGCTTTCTTT. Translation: CASSLGADTEAFF.

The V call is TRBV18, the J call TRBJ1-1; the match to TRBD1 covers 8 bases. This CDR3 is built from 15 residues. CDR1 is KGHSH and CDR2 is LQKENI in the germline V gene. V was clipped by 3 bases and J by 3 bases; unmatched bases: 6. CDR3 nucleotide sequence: TGTGCCAGCTCACCCCAGGACAGGGCGGACACTGAAGCTTTCTTT. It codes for CASSPQDRADTEAFF.

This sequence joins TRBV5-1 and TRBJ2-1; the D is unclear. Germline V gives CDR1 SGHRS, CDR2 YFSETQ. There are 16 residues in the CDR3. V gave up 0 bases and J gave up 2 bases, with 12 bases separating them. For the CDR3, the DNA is TGCGCCAGCAGCTTGGAGGCCAGTGGGGCCTACAATGAGCAGTTCTTC. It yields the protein CASSLEASGAYNEQFF.

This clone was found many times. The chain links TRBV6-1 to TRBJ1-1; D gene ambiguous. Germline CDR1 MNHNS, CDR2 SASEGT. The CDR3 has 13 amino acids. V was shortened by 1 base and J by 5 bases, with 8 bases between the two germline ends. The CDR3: CASSEGLTTEAFF. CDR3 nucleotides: TGTGCCAGCAGTGAAGGGTTGACGACTGAAGCTTTCTTT.